This TCR beta chain was documented in a study of blood T cell repertoires in COVID-19. Study as a whole: The United States, Italy and Spain were the sources of the acute and convalescent COVID-19 samples. T cells, B-cell-depleted T cells, or PBMCs provided the cDNA or gDNA that served as material.

In the original workflow: Scientists estimated how many nucleated cells there were by amplifying reference gene primers. Generated by immunoSEQ multiplex PCR, the TCRdb table keeps only in-frame clones and is missing some. The D gene and trimming were derived from the DNA, and the V and J assignments and clone size from that table. The sample carries about 74,000 clones, 70% to 90% recorded once. The sequence was collected from a man between 65 and 85 years old with active or convalescent COVID-19. The sequencing sample was made of peripheral blood.

The chain's CDR3 is CASRDRVNEKLFF. Here the CDR3 DNA reads TGTGCCAGTAGGGACAGGGTAAATGAAAAACTGTTTTTT. This rearrangement joins TRBV19 to TRBJ1-4, with TRBD1 identical over 8 bases. From germline, CDR1 is LNHDA and CDR2 SQIVND (reference sequence). After removal of 6 bases from V and 5 bases from J, the junction contained 2 bases not matched to a gene. CDR3 size: 13 residues.